The rows below give T cell receptor beta chains drawn from one sample of a study of cytomegalovirus exposure and HLA in healthy donors. Clones were read by immunoSEQ multiplex PCR, and TCRdb kept only the in-frame ones, dropping some. The specimen's table records around 63,000 clones. Specimen: PBMCs. The receptor set was obtained from a woman aged 25 to 39 in good health and CMV-seronegative. The CDR3 runs from the conserved cysteine through the conserved F or W.

v_gene: TRBV7-9; CDR3aa: CASSLRDRGDTGELFF
v_gene: TRBV29-1; CDR3aa: CSVEEGLAGDSGSYNEQFF
v_gene: TRBV2; CDR3aa: CASRDIRQHYGYTF
v_gene: TRBV5-1; CDR3aa: CASSLAAVSSGNTIYF
v_gene: TRBV5-6; CDR3aa: CASSFIQGAGETQYF
v_gene: TRBV7-6; CDR3aa: CASSVTEDQPQHF
v_gene: TRBV18; CDR3aa: CASSPDRGPSPDQPQHF
v_gene: TRBV19; CDR3aa: CASNPGDRDNYGYTF
v_gene: TRBV2; CDR3aa: CASKSGYGYTF
v_gene: TRBV5-6; CDR3aa: CASSFVTGGVEQYF
v_gene: TRBV4-2; CDR3aa: CASSQETQGSSYEQYF
v_gene: TRBV4-2; CDR3aa: CASSQDPSGPSTDTQYF
v_gene: TRBV30; CDR3aa: CAGTAPGATNEKLFF
v_gene: TRBV18; CDR3aa: CASSPHPPTGLNTEAFF
v_gene: TRBV9; CDR3aa: CASSVEGLASGELFF
v_gene: TRBV5-1; CDR3aa: CASSLEGSSGNTIYF
v_gene: TRBV30; CDR3aa: CAGSVGTGNNQPQHF
v_gene: TRBV19; CDR3aa: CASRQGYTEAFF
v_gene: TRBV7-7; CDR3aa: CAILKGGPGELFF
v_gene: TRBV18; CDR3aa: CASSPREGVDQPQHF
v_gene: TRBV18; CDR3aa: CASSRTGYGTGELFF
v_gene: TRBV6-1; CDR3aa: CASSVGGTEAFF
v_gene: TRBV11-2; CDR3aa: CASSPRTGMNTEAFF
v_gene: TRBV4-2; CDR3aa: CASSLTSGSIDEQFF
v_gene: TRBV6-6; CDR3aa: CASSYREAAGGPVDF
v_gene: TRBV5-1; CDR3aa: CASSLAERENTEAFF
v_gene: TRBV30; CDR3aa: CAWSRGGGGGETQYF
v_gene: TRBV12-1; CDR3aa: CASRFQDYSNQPQHF
v_gene: TRBV6-4; CDR3aa: CASSEGGGADEQFF